This T cell receptor beta chain was sequenced in a study of cytomegalovirus exposure and HLA in healthy donors. The CDR3 loop spans 13 amino acids. Per germline, CDR1 MNHNS and CDR2 SASEGT. Findings and caveats of the study: Follow-up analysis later connected one missense variant in DCLRE1C with trimming of TCR beta V- and J-genes. In most subjects, TCR beta sequences reportedly gave accurate predictions of HLA-A and HLA-B alleles.

Nominal health characterized the donors when sampled, though unrecorded immune exposures were likely. The PCR had 60 Vbeta and 13 Jbeta primers. Produced via immunoSEQ multiplex PCR; TCRdb's table is partial and in-frame only. In all, the sample yields 45,000 to 55,000 clones. As concerns this clone: Its target is not known. One junction end does not reproduce the germline sequence, and a read error may be involved.

The chain couples TRBV6-1 to TRBJ2-7, with 7 bases that match TRBD1. Sequences were obtained from PBMCs. The sequence was obtained from a woman between 50 and 59 years old in good health and CMV-seropositive. The CDR3 sequence: CASSQATGLEQYF. The CDR3 DNA follows: TGTGCCAGCAGTCAAGCGACAGGGCTCGAGCAGTACTTC.